Following are 29 T cell receptor beta chains from one sample sequenced in a study of blood T cells in healthy people across ages. With a J-beta primer mix and a sample-barcoded 5' primer, a second PCR ran roughly 7 to 11 cycles. MiXCR was run by TCRdb on the 5' RACE reads, yielding one entry per CDR3 protein. Found here are approximately 850,000 distinct CDR3 sequences, about 42% of them singletons; the top ten hold around 18%. Sequencing was performed on blood. All receptors come from a man between 60 and 75 years old in good health.

To note about this clonotype: One junction end disagrees with the germline gene, perhaps due to a read error. The V and J genes are TRBV7-9 and TRBJ2-4, with 9 bases that match TRBD2. CDR1 SEHNR and CDR2 FQNEAQ come from the germline V gene (reference sequence). The CDR3 spans 14 residues. CDR3 DNA: TGTGCCAGCAGCATAGCGGGGGCCTCCTACGAGCGGTACTTC. Translation: CASSIAGASYERYF.

This chain uses TRBV3-1 with TRBJ1-2, with D unclear. Germline V lookup: CDR1 LGHDT, CDR2 YNNKEL (reference sequence). This CDR3 comprises 12 residues. V lost 8 bases and J lost 2, with 9 bases in between. CDR3 in amino acids: CASGCLNYGYTF. The CDR3 DNA reads as TGTGCCAGCGGTTGCCTAAACTATGGCTACACCTTC.

The genes are TRBV29-1 and TRBJ2-2; D perhaps matches TRBD2 (6 bases). CDR1 and CDR2 (germline): SQVTM, ANQGSEA. Trimming stripped 4 bases from V and 2 bases from J, with 17 bases between. The CDR3 totals 16 residues. The CDR3 spells CSVVEEGTINTGELFF. The CDR3 region has the DNA TGCAGCGTTGTAGAGGAGGGGACGATCAACACCGGGGAGCTGTTTTTT.

This clonotype was seen a few times. The chain carries TRBV5-1 and TRBJ2-1; TRBD2 matches 15 bases. The CDR3 is 16 residues long. V lost 3 bases to trimming and J lost 10 bases; unmatched junction nucleotides: 8. Looked up from germline, CDR1 is SGHRS and CDR2 is YFSETQ. This CDR3 is CASSSLAGTSGGEQFF. CDR3 nucleotide sequence: TGCGCCAGCAGCTCCCTAGCCGGGACTAGCGGGGGGGAGCAGTTCTTC.

The chain combines TRBV28 with TRBJ2-5, with a weak D call TRBD1 (5 bases). The V and J ends lost 6 bases and 2 bases respectively, with 16 bases between them. The CDR3 is made up of 15 amino acids. Germline V gene sequence: CDR1 MDHEN, CDR2 SYDVKM. CDR3 nucleotides: TGTGCCAGCAGGCCCAGGACAAATTATCAAGAGACCCAGTACTTC. Translating it yields CASRPRTNYQETQYF.

The rearrangement joins TRBV20-1 to TRBJ1-1; TRBD1 agrees at 10 bases. The CDR3 runs to 14 residues. J lost 3 bases, V lost 3 bases, and 4 bases had no gene match. Germline V gene data show CDR1 as DFQATT and CDR2 as SNEGSKA (reference sequence). CDR3 protein: CSARGGQGDTEAFF. The CDR3 DNA follows: TGCAGTGCTAGGGGTGGACAGGGGGACACTGAAGCTTTCTTT.

This chain joins TRBV10-3 and TRBJ2-3; D ambiguous. This CDR3 is 13 amino acids long. CDR1 ENHRY and CDR2 SYGVKD come from the germline V gene. The V gene lost 7 bases and the J gene lost 1 base, with 9 bases spanning the gap. The CDR3 reads CAIMPQGTDTQYF. CDR3 bases: TGTGCCATCATGCCGCAAGGCACAGATACGCAGTATTTT.

The chain couples TRBV20-1 to TRBJ1-6; D remains unclear. The germline V gene encodes CDR1 DFQATT and CDR2 SNEGSKA (reference sequence). The CDR3 is 14 amino acids. Trimming took off 0 bases at V and 8 bases at J, with 11 bases between the two ends. CDR3 protein: CSARDRTAYSPLHF. The CDR3, as DNA: TGCAGTGCTAGAGATAGAACAGCCTATTCACCCCTCCACTTT.

The chain recombines TRBV7-2 with TRBJ2-5; D uncertain. The germline V gene encodes CDR1 SGHTA and CDR2 FQGNSA. The CDR3 totals 15 residues. The V end lost 9 bases, the J end lost 1 base, and 18 bases lay between the germline ends. CDR3 bases: TGTGCCAGTGGAACCGACCCATGGTCCCAAGAGACCCAGTACTTC. Translation: CASGTDPWSQETQYF.

CDR3 residues: CASSVDSGSTDTQYF. In nucleotides, the CDR3 is TGTGCCAGCAGCGTAGACAGCGGTAGCACAGATACGCAGTATTTT. This rearrangement joins TRBV9 to TRBJ2-3, with D possibly matching TRBD2 (5 bases). The CDR3 has 15 amino acids. The germline V and J ends were trimmed by 0 bases and 0 bases, with 8 bases remaining between them. In germline, CDR1 is SGDLS, CDR2 YYNGEE.

V usage is TRBV7-2 and J usage is TRBJ1-5; a weak D match, TRBD1 (5 bases). CDR1 is SGHTA, CDR2 FQGNSA, per germline. The ends were cut back, 2 bases at V and 2 bases at J, with 10 bases in the middle. This CDR3 is built from 15 residues. In DNA, the CDR3 is TGTGCCAGCAGCTTAATGGGGACGGGCAATCAGCCCCAGCATTTT. Amino acids: CASSLMGTGNQPQHF.

The sample holds a few counts of this clonotype. The chain is built from TRBV6-5 and TRBJ2-2; 8 nucleotides agree with TRBD2. CDR1 and CDR2 from the germline V gene are MNHEY and SVGAGI. The CDR3 spans 14 residues. With 9 bases clipped from V and 5 bases from J, the junction kept 8 bases outside the gene matches. CDR3 protein: CASRVREGTGELFF. In DNA form, the CDR3 reads TGTGCCAGTAGGGTACGGGAGGGGACCGGGGAGCTGTTTTTT.

This clonotype was counted a few times. This chain uses TRBV28 with TRBJ1-2; possibly TRBD1 for D (5 bases). This CDR3 contains 13 residues. CDR1 is MDHEN and CDR2 is SYDVKM in the germline V gene. The V and J ends lost 5 bases and 11 bases respectively, with 18 bases between them. CDR3: CASSAPMGGGYTF. CDR3 DNA sequence: TGTGCCAGCAGTGCGCCGATGGGGGGTGGTTACACCTTC.

This clonotype was recorded a few times. This sequence joins TRBV5-6 and TRBJ1-2; D ambiguous. In germline, CDR1 is SGHDT, CDR2 YYEEEE. The CDR3 consists of 14 residues. V lost 6 bases to trimming and J lost 4 bases, with 16 bases between them. CDR3 protein: CASTREIFLYGYTF. CDR3 DNA sequence: TGTGCCAGCACCCGGGAGATCTTTCTCTATGGCTACACCTTC.

The chain has TRBV5-6 and TRBJ2-7, with D uncertain. CDR3 length equals 13 residues. Germline V lookup: CDR1 SGHDT, CDR2 YYEEEE. Trimming took off 2 bases at V and 3 bases at J, with 9 bases between the two ends. The CDR3 reads CASSFKDDYEQYF. The CDR3 DNA sequence: TGTGCCAGCAGCTTTAAGGATGACTACGAGCAGTACTTC.

This clonotype appeared a few times. V usage is TRBV4-3 and J usage is TRBJ2-3; maybe TRBD1 (6 bases). In germline, CDR1 is LGHNA, CDR2 YSLEER. The CDR3 totals 14 residues. V lost 2 bases and J lost 5, with 11 bases in between. The CDR3 bases are TGCGCCAGCAGCCAAATCAGGGGTGTAGATACGCAGTATTTT. As protein: CASSQIRGVDTQYF.

The chain links TRBV12-3 or TRBV12-4 to TRBJ1-2; no reliable D call. Trimming removed 6 bases at V and 0 bases at J, with 8 bases between. This CDR3 has 13 amino acids. The CDR3 nucleotides read TGTGCCAGCAGGGCCAGCCCTAACTATGGCTACACCTTC. This gives the protein CASRASPNYGYTF.

There are a few counts of this clonotype. This chain joins TRBV29-1 and TRBJ1-2; D might be TRBD1 (6 bases). This CDR3 comprises 15 residues. V was cut by 2 bases and J by 2 bases, with 15 bases left in between. The germline CDR1 and CDR2 sequences are SQVTM and ANQGSEA. CDR3: CSVETRWGRNYGYTF. The CDR3 DNA is TGCAGCGTTGAAACGAGATGGGGGCGCAACTATGGCTACACCTTC.

This clonotype was detected only a few times. The chain joins TRBV7-2 to TRBJ2-3; D call uncertain. The CDR3 length is 14 residues. Trimming stripped 0 bases from V and 7 bases from J, with 11 bases between. From germline, CDR1 is SGHTA and CDR2 FQGNSA. The CDR3 sequence: CASSLAGSFHTQYF. The CDR3 bases are TGTGCCAGCAGCTTAGCTGGTAGCTTCCATACGCAGTATTTT.

The J gene is TRBJ2-1, the V gene TRBV10-3; 12 bases align to TRBD2. Germline-derived CDR1 and CDR2 are ENHRY and SYGVKD. The CDR3 is 16 residues long. Trimming took 5 bases from V and 9 from J; bases not matched to a gene: 11. CDR3 in amino acids: CAISSPSGGANTEQFF. In DNA, the CDR3 is TGTGCCATCAGTTCGCCTAGCGGGGGGGCGAACACTGAGCAGTTCTTC.

This clonotype was counted a few times. The gene calls are TRBV7-9 and TRBJ2-7; D is uncertain. This CDR3 comprises 15 residues. Trimming shortened V by 2 bases and J by 2 bases, and 13 bases separated the two germline ends. Germline assignment: CDR1 SEHNR and CDR2 FQNEAQ (reference sequence). The CDR3 loop reads CASSLWTAITYEQYF. The CDR3 DNA is TGTGCCAGCAGCTTATGGACGGCAATAACCTACGAGCAGTACTTC.

The V call is TRBV3-1, the J call TRBJ2-7, with D perhaps TRBD2 (5 bases). This CDR3 region has 14 residues. In germline, CDR1 is LGHDT, CDR2 YNNKEL (reference sequence). Trimming removed 0 bases at V and 5 bases at J, with 11 bases between. CDR3 sequence: CASSQERVWDEQYF. CDR3 coding DNA: TGTGCCAGCAGCCAAGAGAGGGTTTGGGACGAGCAGTACTTC.

This chain uses TRBV18 with TRBJ2-7, with D perhaps TRBD1 (6 bases). CDR1 is KGHSH and CDR2 is LQKENI in the germline V gene. Trimming shortened V by 3 bases and J by 11 bases, and 11 bases separated the two germline ends. This CDR3 region has 11 residues. Here the CDR3 DNA reads TGTGCCAGCTCACCTGGACAGAAGAAGTACTTC. It yields the protein CASSPGQKKYF.

This chain uses TRBV2 with TRBJ2-1; maybe TRBD1 (5 bases). The J call may not be correct, given that the DNA end is closer to TRBJ2-7. The CDR3 covers 15 residues. In germline, CDR1 is SNHLY, CDR2 FYNNEI. The CDR3 region is CATQPRQSSYNEQYF. The CDR3 DNA sequence: TGTGCCACCCAACCCCGACAGAGCTCCTACAATGAGCAGTACTTC.

J is TRBJ1-4 and V is TRBV5-1, with TRBD1 matching over 9 bases. Looked up from germline, CDR1 is SGHRS and CDR2 is YFSETQ. The CDR3 is made up of 14 amino acids. V lost 4 bases and J lost 5; bases outside the gene matches: 3. DNA for the CDR3: TGCGCCAGCAGCATCGGGACAGGGAATGAAAAACTGTTTTTT. Protein sequence: CASSIGTGNEKLFF.

The chain recombines TRBV6-2 or TRBV6-3 with TRBJ2-2, with 7 positions matching TRBD1. Germline V lookup: CDR1 MNHEY, CDR2 SVGEGT. The J segment lost 5 bases and the V segment lost 6 bases, leaving 9 bases of the junction unmatched. The CDR3 contains 15 residues. CDR3 sequence reads: CASRLTGSRTGELFF. The CDR3 DNA follows: TGTGCCAGCAGACTGACAGGGTCGAGGACCGGGGAGCTGTTTTTT.

The V gene is TRBV12-3 or TRBV12-4, the J gene TRBJ2-5, with a weak D call TRBD2 (6 bases). Trimming cost V 5 bases and J 0 bases, with 19 bases left between them. This CDR3 comprises 17 residues. The CDR3 DNA follows: TGTGCCAGCAGTCTCCGGGACTTTCTGCAGTACCAAGAGACCCAGTACTTC. The encoded protein is CASSLRDFLQYQETQYF.

The chain has TRBV4-1 and TRBJ2-3; D is unresolved. CDR1 MGHRA and CDR2 YSYEKL come from the germline V gene. This CDR3 contains 15 residues. Trimming left V 0 bases short and J 6 bases short, with 13 bases between. The CDR3 DNA follows: TGCGCCAGCAGCCAAGACGCCCTGAGCCGCGATACGCAGTATTTT. Amino acids: CASSQDALSRDTQYF.

This clonotype was observed once. V gene TRBV7-2 combines with J gene TRBJ1-2; 8 bases are a match to TRBD1. Germline V gene data show CDR1 as SGHTA and CDR2 as FQGNSA. Trimming cost V 5 bases and J 6 bases; bases outside gene matches: 8. The CDR3 has 14 amino acids. The CDR3 spells CASSPVRQGNGYTF. CDR3 DNA sequence: TGTGCCAGCAGCCCGGTGAGACAGGGGAATGGCTACACCTTC.